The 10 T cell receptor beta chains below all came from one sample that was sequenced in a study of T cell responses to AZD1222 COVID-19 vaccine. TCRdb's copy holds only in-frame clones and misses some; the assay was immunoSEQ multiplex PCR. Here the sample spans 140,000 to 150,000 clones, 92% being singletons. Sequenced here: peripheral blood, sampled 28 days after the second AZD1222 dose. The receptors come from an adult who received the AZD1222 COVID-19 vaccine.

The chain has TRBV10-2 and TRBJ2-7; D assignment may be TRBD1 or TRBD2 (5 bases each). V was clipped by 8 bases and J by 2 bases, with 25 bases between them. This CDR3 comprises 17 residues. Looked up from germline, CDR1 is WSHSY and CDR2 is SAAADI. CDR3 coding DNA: TGCGCCAGCGGAGAGGGCGAGAAGGGACGCTGGCCCTACGAGCAGTACTTC. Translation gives CASGEGEKGRWPYEQYF.

The CDR3 here is CSVLGQPSKETQYF. The CDR3 nucleotides are TGCAGCGTTCTAGGACAGCCCTCCAAAGAGACCCAGTACTTC. The rearrangement uses TRBV29-1 and TRBJ2-5, with D perhaps TRBD1 (6 bases). Trimming removed 5 bases at V and 3 bases at J, with 16 bases between. The CDR3 has 14 amino acids. Per the germline V gene, CDR1 is SQVTM and CDR2 is ANQGSEA.

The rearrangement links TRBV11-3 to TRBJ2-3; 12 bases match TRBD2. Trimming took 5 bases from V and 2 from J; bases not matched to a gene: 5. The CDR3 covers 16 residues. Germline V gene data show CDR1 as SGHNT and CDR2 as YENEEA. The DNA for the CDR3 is TGTGCCAGCAGCGTGACTAGCGGGAGTGTCACAGATACGCAGTATTTT. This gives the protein CASSVTSGSVTDTQYF.

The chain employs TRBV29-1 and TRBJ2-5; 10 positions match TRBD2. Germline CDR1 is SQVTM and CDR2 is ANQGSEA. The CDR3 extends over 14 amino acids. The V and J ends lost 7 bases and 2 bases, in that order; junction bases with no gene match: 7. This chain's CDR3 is CSGGGSGRQETQYF. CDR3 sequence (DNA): TGCAGCGGAGGGGGTAGCGGGAGGCAAGAGACCCAGTACTTC.

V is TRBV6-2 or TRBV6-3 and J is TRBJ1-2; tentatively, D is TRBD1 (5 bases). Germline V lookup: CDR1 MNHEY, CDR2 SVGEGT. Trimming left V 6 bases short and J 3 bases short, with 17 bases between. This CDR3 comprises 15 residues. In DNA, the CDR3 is TGTGCCAGCAGCCTCAGGGAGGTGGAATACTATGGCTACACCTTC. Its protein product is CASSLREVEYYGYTF.

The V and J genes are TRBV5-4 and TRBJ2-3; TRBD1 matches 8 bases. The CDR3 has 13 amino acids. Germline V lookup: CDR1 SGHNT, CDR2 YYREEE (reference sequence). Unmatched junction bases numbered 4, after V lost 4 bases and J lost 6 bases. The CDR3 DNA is TGTGCCAGCAGCCTGACAGGGGAGGATACGCAGTATTTT. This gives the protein CASSLTGEDTQYF.

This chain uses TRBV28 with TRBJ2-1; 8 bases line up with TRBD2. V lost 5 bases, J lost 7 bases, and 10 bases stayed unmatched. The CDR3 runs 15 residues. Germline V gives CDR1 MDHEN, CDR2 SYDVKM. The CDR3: CASSPWGAGDNEQFF. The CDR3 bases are TGTGCCAGCAGTCCCTGGGGAGCGGGAGATAATGAGCAGTTCTTC.

CDR3 in amino acids: CASSLGLANEQFF. The CDR3 DNA follows: TGTGCCAGCAGCTTAGGCCTAGCGAATGAGCAGTTCTTC. The rearrangement joins TRBV11-3 to TRBJ2-1; D perhaps matches TRBD2 (6 bases). The germline gives CDR1 SGHNT, CDR2 YENEEA. V lost 1 base and J lost 7, with 8 bases in between. The CDR3 extends over 13 amino acids.

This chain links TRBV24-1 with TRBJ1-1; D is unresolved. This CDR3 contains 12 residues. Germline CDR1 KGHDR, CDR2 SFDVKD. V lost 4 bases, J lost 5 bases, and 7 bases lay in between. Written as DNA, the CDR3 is TGTGCCACCAGTGACCATGGGACTGAAGCTTTCTTT. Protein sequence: CATSDHGTEAFF.

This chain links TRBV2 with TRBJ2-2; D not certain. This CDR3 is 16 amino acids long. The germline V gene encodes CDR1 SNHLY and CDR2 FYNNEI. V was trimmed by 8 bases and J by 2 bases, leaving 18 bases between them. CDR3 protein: CASLTPLPLNTGELFF. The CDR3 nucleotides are TGTGCCAGCCTAACCCCACTTCCGCTTAACACCGGGGAGCTGTTTTTT. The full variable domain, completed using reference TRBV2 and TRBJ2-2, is EPEVTQTPSHQVTQMGQEVILRCVPISNHLYFYWYRQILGQKVEFLVSFYNNEISEKSEIFDDQFSVERPDGSNFTLKIRSTKLEDSAMYFCASLTPLPLNTGELFFGEGSRLTVL.